This T cell receptor (beta chain) was documented in a study of neoadjuvant anti-PD-1 for oral cavity cancer. Study-level background: Non-progressing patients received a fourth nivolumab dose near day 43, then surgery on days 50-56. Notes on the study in general: Pretreatment Treg/Th17 ratio correlated inversely with post-treatment tumor clonality.

Blood libraries mostly used roughly 440 ng genomic DNA, six replicates each. Measured with immunoSEQ multiplex PCR; TCRdb has only the in-frame clones, and not every one. The sample has over 10,000 clones; about three fifths are singletons. Notes on this clone: What it binds is not known.

The CDR3 consists of 16 residues. Trimming pared 0 bases from V and 0 bases from J, leaving 11 bases between. CDR1 is MNHEY, CDR2 SMNVEV, per germline (reference sequence). The material was PBMCs, obtained before nivolumab (anti-PD-1) treatment. This sequence joins TRBV27 and TRBJ1-1; the D gene is possibly TRBD1 (6 bases). The receptor was isolated from a person aged 35 to 85 with oral cavity squamous cell carcinoma. CDR3 DNA sequence: TGTGCCAGCAGTTTATCTTCCGGACAGTTGAACACTGAAGCTTTCTTT. It codes for CASSLSSGQLNTEAFF.